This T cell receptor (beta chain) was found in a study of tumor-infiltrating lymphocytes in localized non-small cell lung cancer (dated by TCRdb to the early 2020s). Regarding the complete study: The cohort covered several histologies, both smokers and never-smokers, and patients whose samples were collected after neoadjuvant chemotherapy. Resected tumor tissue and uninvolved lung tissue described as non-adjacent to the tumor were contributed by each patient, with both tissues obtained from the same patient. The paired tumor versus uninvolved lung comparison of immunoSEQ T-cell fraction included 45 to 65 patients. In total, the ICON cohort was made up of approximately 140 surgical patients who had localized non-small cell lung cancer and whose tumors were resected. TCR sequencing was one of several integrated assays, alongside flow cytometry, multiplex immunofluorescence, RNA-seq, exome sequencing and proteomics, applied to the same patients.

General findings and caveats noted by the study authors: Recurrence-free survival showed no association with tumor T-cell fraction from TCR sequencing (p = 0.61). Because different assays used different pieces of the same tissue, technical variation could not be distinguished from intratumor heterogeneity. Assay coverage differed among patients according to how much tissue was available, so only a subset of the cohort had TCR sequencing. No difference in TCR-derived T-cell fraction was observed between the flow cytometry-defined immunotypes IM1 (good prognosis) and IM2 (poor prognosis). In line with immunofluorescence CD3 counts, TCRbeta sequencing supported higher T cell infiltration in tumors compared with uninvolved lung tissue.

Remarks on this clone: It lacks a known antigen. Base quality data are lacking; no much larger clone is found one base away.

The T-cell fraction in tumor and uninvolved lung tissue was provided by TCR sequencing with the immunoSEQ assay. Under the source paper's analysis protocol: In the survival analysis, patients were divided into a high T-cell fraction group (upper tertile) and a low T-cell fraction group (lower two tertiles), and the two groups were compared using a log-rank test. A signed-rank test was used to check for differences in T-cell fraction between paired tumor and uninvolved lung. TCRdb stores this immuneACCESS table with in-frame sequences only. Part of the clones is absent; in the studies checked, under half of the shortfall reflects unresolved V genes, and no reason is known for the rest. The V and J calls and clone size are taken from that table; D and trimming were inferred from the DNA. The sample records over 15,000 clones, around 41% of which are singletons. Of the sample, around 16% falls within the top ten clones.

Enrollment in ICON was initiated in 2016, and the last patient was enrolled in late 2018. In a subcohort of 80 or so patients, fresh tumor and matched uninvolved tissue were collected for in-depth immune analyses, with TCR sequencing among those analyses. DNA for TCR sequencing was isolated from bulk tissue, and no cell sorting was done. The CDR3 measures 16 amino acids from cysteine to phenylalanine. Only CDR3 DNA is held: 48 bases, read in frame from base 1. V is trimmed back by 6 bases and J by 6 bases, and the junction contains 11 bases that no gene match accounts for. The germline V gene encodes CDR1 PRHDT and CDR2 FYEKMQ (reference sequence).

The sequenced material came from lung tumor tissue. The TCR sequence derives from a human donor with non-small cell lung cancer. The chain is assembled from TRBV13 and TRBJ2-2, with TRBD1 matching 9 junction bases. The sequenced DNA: TGTGCCAGCAGATTGAGGGGACAGGGAGCCCCCGGGGAGCTGTTTTTT. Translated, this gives CASRLRGQGAPGELFF.